This is a list of T cell receptor beta chains from one sample in a study of CD8 T cells in ankylosing spondylitis. TCRdb re-called the 5' RACE reads with MiXCR, one entry per CDR3 protein. Here the sample spans some 240,000 distinct CDR3 sequences, about 20% being singletons. The sequenced sample consisted of blood, either unsorted or a sorted T cell fraction (not recorded which). Source of these receptors: a male donor with ankylosing spondylitis or in good health (not recorded which). CDR3s include the opening cysteine and the closing phenylalanine or tryptophan. The D gene is left open where the match is weak. Clone sizes are given selectively: once, few, many, or a class where the clone is expanded.

clone size,D gene,V gene,J gene,CDR3 DNA,CDR3 protein
NA,NA,TRBV6-2/TRBV6-3,TRBJ1-5,TGTGCCAGCAGTCCCACGAGAGGTAGCAATCAGCCCCAGCATTTT,CASSPTRGSNQPQHF
many,NA,TRBV12-3/TRBV12-4,TRBJ2-1,TGTGCCAGCAGTTTAGTGACGGACAATGAGCAGTTCTTC,CASSLVTDNEQFF
NA,TRBD2,TRBV11-2,TRBJ2-7,TGTGCCAGCATCTTAGATCGGGCTAGCGGCCCGGACGAGCAGTACTTC,CASILDRASGPDEQYF
NA,NA,TRBV19,TRBJ2-5,TGTGCCAGCGGGGGCAGTCAAGAGACCCAGTACTTC,CASGGSQETQYF
NA,NA,TRBV29-1,TRBJ2-7,TGCAGCGTAATGGACAGTTGGGAGCAGTACTTC,CSVMDSWEQYF
many,NA,TRBV4-2,TRBJ2-6,TGTGCCAGCAGCCAAAGGGACGCGGGCGGTGGCAACGTCCTGACTTTC,CASSQRDAGGGNVLTF
few,TRBD2,TRBV12-3/TRBV12-4,TRBJ2-1,TGTGCCAGCAGTCCAGGGACTAGCGGGAGGCTGTCTAATGAGCAGTTCTTC,CASSPGTSGRLSNEQFF
few,TRBD2,TRBV7-2,TRBJ2-4,TGTGCCAGCAGCCGGGGACTAGCGGGAAGCAAAAACATTCAGTACTTC,CASSRGLAGSKNIQYF
NA,NA,TRBV12-3/TRBV12-4,TRBJ2-5,TGTGCCAGCAGTTATCGTCCAGATGGACTACCCGGGGAGACCCAGTACTTC,CASSYRPDGLPGETQYF
few,NA,TRBV2,TRBJ1-2,TGTGCCAGCAGTGAAGTCGGGGGCGGATATGGCTACACCTTC,CASSEVGGGYGYTF
few,NA,TRBV4-2,TRBJ2-7,TGTGCCAGCAGCCAAGAAGGGACTGATTTTTCCTACGAGCAGTACTTC,CASSQEGTDFSYEQYF
few,NA,TRBV7-2,TRBJ2-7,TGTGCCAGCAGCCCTCCGGGACATAACTACGAGCAGTACTTC,CASSPPGHNYEQYF
many,NA,TRBV10-3,TRBJ2-1,TGTGCCATCGGTACCCCGAACAATGAGCAGTTCTTC,CAIGTPNNEQFF
few,NA,TRBV7-8,TRBJ2-7,TGTGCCAGCAGCCTCGGGCTCAGCTCCTACGAGCAGTACTTC,CASSLGLSSYEQYF
NA,TRBD2,TRBV12-3/TRBV12-4,TRBJ2-1,TGTGCCAGCACCAAACCCGGAGCGGGAGTCCACAATGAGCAGTTCTTC,CASTKPGAGVHNEQFF
few,NA,TRBV12-3/TRBV12-4,TRBJ1-1,TGTGCCAGCAGTTTAGGGTCAGTTGGAACTGAAGCTTTCTTT,CASSLGSVGTEAFF
NA,NA,TRBV7-2,TRBJ2-2,TGTGCCAGCAGCTTAGCTGGGACCCCTCCTGCCGGGGAGCTGTTTTTT,CASSLAGTPPAGELFF
few,NA,TRBV12-3/TRBV12-4,TRBJ2-7,TGTGCCAGCAGTCCGGAGGATCCCTACGAGCAGTACTTC,CASSPEDPYEQYF
many,TRBD2,TRBV29-1,TRBJ2-7,TGCAGCGTTGAAGTAACTGGTTTAGCGGGAGGAGGGCAGTACTTC,CSVEVTGLAGGGQYF
NA,NA,TRBV6-2/TRBV6-3,TRBJ2-1,TGTGCCAGCACTACTGGGGGTCACAATGAGCAGTTCTTC,CASTTGGHNEQFF
few,TRBD2,TRBV5-6,TRBJ2-5,TGTGCCAGCACCCGGACTAGCGGGTCCCTCGTCCAAGAGACCCAGTACTTC,CASTRTSGSLVQETQYF
NA,NA,TRBV2,TRBJ1-2,TGTGCCAGCGGCCTGGCACCCAGGGTTAACTATGGCTACACCTTC,CASGLAPRVNYGYTF
few,NA,TRBV20-1,TRBJ2-7,TGCAGTGCTAGAAAGGGGACAAGCTCCTACGAGCAGTACTTC,CSARKGTSSYEQYF
NA,NA,TRBV27,TRBJ2-7,TGTGCCAGCAGTCCGGGGACATTTGCCTACGAGCAGTACTTC,CASSPGTFAYEQYF
NA,NA,TRBV4-1,TRBJ2-1,TGCGCCAGCAGCCCCCGAGTAGGATTCAATGAGCAGTTCTTC,CASSPRVGFNEQFF
few,NA,TRBV5-8,TRBJ2-7,TGTGCCAGCAGAGAACAGGCAACCTACGAGCAGTACTTC,CASREQATYEQYF
few,TRBD2,TRBV27,TRBJ2-2,TGTGCCAGCAGTTTCTGGCGGGAGAGTATCGGGGAGCTGTTTTTT,CASSFWRESIGELFF
many,NA,TRBV4-1,TRBJ2-1,TGCGCCAGCAGCCAGTATCTGGCGCCCCACAATGAGCAGTTCTTC,CASSQYLAPHNEQFF
many,NA,TRBV7-8,TRBJ2-3,TGTGCCAGCAGCTTAAAAGGCACAGATACGCAGTATTTT,CASSLKGTDTQYF
many,TRBD2,TRBV9,TRBJ2-1,TGTGCCAGCAGCGTAGGCCCTGGGACTAGCGGATACAATGAGCAGTTCTTC,CASSVGPGTSGYNEQFF
NA,NA,TRBV5-1,TRBJ2-3,TGCGCCAGCAGCGGACTGACGGGACAATCCACAGATACGCAGTATTTT,CASSGLTGQSTDTQYF
many,TRBD1,TRBV12-3/TRBV12-4,TRBJ2-5,TGTGCCAGCAGTTGGCCTACAGGGGTCGGGGAGACCCAGTACTTC,CASSWPTGVGETQYF
few,NA,TRBV2,TRBJ2-7,TGTGCCAGCAGTGAGGCCCCTCCTCCTAGCTCCTACGAGCAGTACTTC,CASSEAPPPSSYEQYF
few,TRBD1,TRBV29-1,TRBJ1-1,TGCAGCGTTGACCCACAGGGGCTCACTGAAGCTTTCTTT,CSVDPQGLTEAFF
few,NA,TRBV7-6,TRBJ2-1,TGTGCCAGCAGCTCGAGTTACGCAGCGGGTTCCTACAATGAGCAGTTCTTC,CASSSSYAAGSYNEQFF
NA,NA,TRBV5-1,TRBJ2-1,TGCGCCAGCAGCCTAAACCAAGGGGAGCAGTTCTTC,CASSLNQGEQFF
few,NA,TRBV20-1,TRBJ2-2,TGCAGTGCTACAAAGGGGGGGGACCTGAACACCGGGGAGCTGTTTTTT,CSATKGGDLNTGELFF
few,NA,TRBV30,TRBJ1-1,TGTGCCTGGAGTGTGGCTTCGGCGAACACTGAAGCTTTCTTT,CAWSVASANTEAFF
few,NA,TRBV4-1,TRBJ1-2,TGCGCCAGCGGGGGGCAGGCCTATGGCTACACCTTC,CASGGQAYGYTF
few,TRBD2,TRBV29-1,TRBJ2-1,TGCAGCCTCCAAAAGGAGCGGGAGGCCGAAAGCTCCTACAATGAGCAGTTCTTC,CSLQKEREAESSYNEQFF
few,TRBD1,TRBV4-3,TRBJ2-7,TGCGCCAGCAGCCCTCATACCGGGACAGGGGGCTACGAGCAGTACTTC,CASSPHTGTGGYEQYF
few,NA,TRBV29-1,TRBJ2-5,TGCAGCGTTGAAGGGGGGCCAACACCTGGCGAGACCCAGTACTTC,CSVEGGPTPGETQYF
few,NA,TRBV7-9,TRBJ2-1,TGTGCCAGCAGCTCGTTCCAGGGTTGGGAGTTCTTC,CASSSFQGWEFF
NA,NA,TRBV7-8,TRBJ2-1,TGTGCCAGCAGCCAAGACTACCATGAGCAGTTCTTC,CASSQDYHEQFF
few,TRBD1,TRBV7-3,TRBJ2-7,TGTGCCAGCAGTTGGGCCTCGGGACAGAGCTCCTACGAGCAGTACTTC,CASSWASGQSSYEQYF
NA,TRBD2,TRBV6-7,TRBJ2-5,TGTGCCAGCAGTTTGAGACTAGCGGGAGGGCAAGAGACCCAGTACTTC,CASSLRLAGGQETQYF
NA,NA,TRBV9,TRBJ2-7,TGTGCCAGCAGCCGGGGGGACAACTCCTACGAGCAGTACTTC,CASSRGDNSYEQYF
NA,NA,TRBV27,TRBJ2-3,TGTGCCAGCAGTTCTAGTGAAGATACGCAGTATTTT,CASSSSEDTQYF
few,NA,TRBV5-1,TRBJ2-6,TGCGCCAGCAGCTTGTCCCCACTGTCCTCTGGGGCCAACGTCCTGACTTTC,CASSLSPLSSGANVLTF
few,TRBD2,TRBV5-1,TRBJ2-7,TGCGCCAGCAGCTTCCCTAGCGGGAACGACGAGCAGTACTTC,CASSFPSGNDEQYF
NA,TRBD2,TRBV20-1,TRBJ2-1,TGCAGTGCTATCAAGACCACTAGCGGAGATTACAATGAGCAGTTCTTC,CSAIKTTSGDYNEQFF
few,NA,TRBV25-1,TRBJ2-1,TGTGCCAGCAGTGACGGGGCGGCTGTCTCCTACAATGAGCAGTTCTTC,CASSDGAAVSYNEQFF
NA,TRBD2,TRBV20-1,TRBJ2-3,TGCAGTGCTAGGTGGCTAGCGGGAGGCACAGATACGCAGTATTTT,CSARWLAGGTDTQYF